The entry that follows covers one TCR beta chain sequence. Germline V gives CDR1 SEHNR, CDR2 FQNEAQ (reference sequence). This CDR3 is built from 17 residues. Deletions cut 3 bases from V and 3 bases from J, with 19 bases between. Profiling relied on immunoSEQ multiplex PCR, and the TCRdb table lists in-frame clones only, not all of them. The repertoire holds some 2 million clones, with about 95% as singletons. The data belong to a study of shared clonotypes between healthy human individuals. Study context: Each donor's CD4 naive and CD4 memory cells filled three plates apiece, CD8 naive two, and CD8 memory one.

Naive CD8 cells were CD45RO-negative, positively selected for CCR7, excluding terminally differentiated effector memory CD45RA+ cells. The material sequenced was naive CD8+ T cells sorted from blood. The receptor was isolated from a man in his late teens or twenties in good health. This chain links TRBV7-9 with TRBJ2-3; D tentatively fits TRBD1 or TRBD2 (5 bases each). The CDR3 is CASSFLNTAGTTDTQYF. The CDR3 nucleotides are TGTGCCAGCAGCTTCCTTAACACCGCAGGGACGACAGATACGCAGTATTTT. Filled out from reference TRBV7-9 and TRBJ2-3, the complete variable domain reads DTGVSQNPRHKITKRGQNVTFRCDPISEHNRLYWYRQTLGQGPEFLTYFQNEAQLEKSRLLSDRFSAERPKGSFSTLEIQRTEQGDSAMYLCASSFLNTAGTTDTQYFGPGTRLTVL.